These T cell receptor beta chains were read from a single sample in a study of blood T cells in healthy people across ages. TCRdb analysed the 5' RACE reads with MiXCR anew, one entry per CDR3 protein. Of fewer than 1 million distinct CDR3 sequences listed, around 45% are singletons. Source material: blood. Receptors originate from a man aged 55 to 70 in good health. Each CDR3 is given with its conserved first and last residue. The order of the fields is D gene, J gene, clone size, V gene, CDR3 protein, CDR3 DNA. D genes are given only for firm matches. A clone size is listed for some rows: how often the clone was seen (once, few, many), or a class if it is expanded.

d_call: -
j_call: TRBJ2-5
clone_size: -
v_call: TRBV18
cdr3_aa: CASSPSSRETQYF
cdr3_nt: TGTGCCAGCTCCCCCTCGAGCCGAGAGACCCAGTACTTC

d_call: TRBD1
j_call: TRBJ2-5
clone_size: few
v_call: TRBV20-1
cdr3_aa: CSAREQGRETQYF
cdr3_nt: TGCAGTGCTAGGGAACAGGGGAGAGAGACCCAGTACTTC

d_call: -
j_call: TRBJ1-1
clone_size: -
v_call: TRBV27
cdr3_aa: CASSLSAGVAGLTEAFF
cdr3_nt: TGTGCCAGCAGTTTATCTGCGGGCGTGGCAGGGCTGACTGAAGCTTTCTTT

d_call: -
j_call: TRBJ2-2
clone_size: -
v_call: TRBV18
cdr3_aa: CASSPPGTLNTGELFF
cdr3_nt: TGTGCCAGCTCACCACCGGGGACACTTAACACCGGGGAGCTGTTTTTT

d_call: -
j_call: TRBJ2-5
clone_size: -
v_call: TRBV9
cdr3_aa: CASSVSWSNMQQYF
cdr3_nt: TGTGCCAGCAGCGTCTCCTGGTCTAATATGCAGCAGTACTTC

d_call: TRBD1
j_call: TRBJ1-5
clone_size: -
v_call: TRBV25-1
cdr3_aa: CASTGGGNQPQHF
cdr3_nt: TGTGCCAGCACAGGGGGGGGCAATCAGCCCCAGCATTTT

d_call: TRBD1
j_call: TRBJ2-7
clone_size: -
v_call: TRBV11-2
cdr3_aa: CASSLAAGGNYEQYF
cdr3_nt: TGTGCCAGCAGCTTAGCAGCAGGGGGAAATTACGAGCAGTACTTC

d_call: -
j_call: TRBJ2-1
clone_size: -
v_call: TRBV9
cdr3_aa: CASSVGRNYNEQFF
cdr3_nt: TGTGCCAGCAGCGTAGGCAGGAACTACAATGAGCAGTTCTTC

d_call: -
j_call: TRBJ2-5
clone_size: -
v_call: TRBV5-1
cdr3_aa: CASSDSLRGQYF
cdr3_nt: TGCGCCAGCAGTGACTCTCTCCGGGGGCAGTACTTC

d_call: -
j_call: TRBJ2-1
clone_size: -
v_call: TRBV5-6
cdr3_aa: CASSHFGGEQFF
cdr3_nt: TGTGCCAGCAGCCATTTTGGGGGAGAGCAGTTCTTC

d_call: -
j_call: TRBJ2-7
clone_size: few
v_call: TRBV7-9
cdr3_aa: CASSLHRYEQYF
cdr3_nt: TGTGCCAGCAGCTTGCATCGATACGAGCAGTACTTC

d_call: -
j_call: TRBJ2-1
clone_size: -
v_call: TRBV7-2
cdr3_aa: CASGPFVRNEQFF
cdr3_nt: TGTGCCAGCGGGCCCTTTGTTAGGAATGAGCAGTTCTTC

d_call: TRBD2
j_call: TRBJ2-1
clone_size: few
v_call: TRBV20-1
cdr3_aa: CSAQMGTSGDNEQFF
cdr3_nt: TGCAGTGCCCAAATGGGGACTAGCGGGGACAATGAGCAGTTCTTC

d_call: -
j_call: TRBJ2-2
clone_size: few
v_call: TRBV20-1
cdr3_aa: CSATVVGGNTGELFF
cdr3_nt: TGCAGTGCTACCGTTGTGGGGGGGAACACCGGGGAGCTGTTTTTT

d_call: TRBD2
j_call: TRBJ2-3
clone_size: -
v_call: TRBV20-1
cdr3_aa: CSASKRGGRITDTQYF
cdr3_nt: TGCAGTGCTAGTAAGCGGGGGGGCCGGATCACAGATACGCAGTATTTT

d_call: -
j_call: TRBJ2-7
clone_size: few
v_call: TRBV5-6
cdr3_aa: CASSLLFEGGLSYEQYF
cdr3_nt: TGTGCCAGCAGCTTGCTTTTTGAGGGGGGCCTCTCCTACGAGCAGTACTTC

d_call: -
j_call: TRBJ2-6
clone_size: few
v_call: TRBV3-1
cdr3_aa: CASSPRTVPGANVLTF
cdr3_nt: -

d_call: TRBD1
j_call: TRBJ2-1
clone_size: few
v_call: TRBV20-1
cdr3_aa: CSASRRDRGDEQFF
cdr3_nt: TGCAGTGCTAGTCGGCGGGACAGGGGTGATGAGCAGTTCTTC

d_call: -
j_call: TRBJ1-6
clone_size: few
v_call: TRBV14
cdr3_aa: CASSLVGFSALHF
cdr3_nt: TGTGCCAGCAGCCTCGTCGGGTTTTCGGCCCTCCACTTT

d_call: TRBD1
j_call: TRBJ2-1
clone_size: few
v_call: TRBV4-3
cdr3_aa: CASSQGQGVFNEQFF
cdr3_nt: TGCGCCAGCAGCCAGGGACAGGGGGTATTCAATGAGCAGTTCTTC

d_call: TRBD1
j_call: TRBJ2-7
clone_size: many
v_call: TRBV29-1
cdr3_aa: CSVLTGAFNEQYF
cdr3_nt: TGCAGCGTTCTGACAGGGGCTTTCAACGAGCAGTACTTC

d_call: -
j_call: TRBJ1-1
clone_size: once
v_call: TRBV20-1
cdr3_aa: CSASGTSYTEAFF
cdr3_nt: TGCAGTGCTTCCGGGACAAGCTACACTGAAGCTTTCTTT

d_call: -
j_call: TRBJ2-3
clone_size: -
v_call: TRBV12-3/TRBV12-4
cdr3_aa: CASRRAGAGTDTQYF
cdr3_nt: TGTGCCAGCAGGCGGGCGGGGGCGGGCACAGATACGCAGTATTTT

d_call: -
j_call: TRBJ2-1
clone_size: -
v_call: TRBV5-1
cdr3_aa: CASSFGHRSSYNEQFF
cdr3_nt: TGCGCCAGCAGCTTCGGACACCGAAGCTCCTACAATGAGCAGTTCTTC

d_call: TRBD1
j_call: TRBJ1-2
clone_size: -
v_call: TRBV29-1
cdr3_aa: CSVRAPRGDGYTF
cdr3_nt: TGCAGCGTTCGAGCCCCCAGGGGGGATGGCTACACCTTC

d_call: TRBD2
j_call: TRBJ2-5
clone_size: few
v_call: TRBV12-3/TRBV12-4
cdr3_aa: CASSFELAGGRETQYF
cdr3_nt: TGTGCCAGCAGTTTCGAACTAGCGGGGGGCCGAGAGACCCAGTACTTC

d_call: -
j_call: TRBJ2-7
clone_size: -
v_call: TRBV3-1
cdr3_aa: CASSHSDGPLYEQYF
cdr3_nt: TGTGCCAGCAGCCACAGTGACGGACCACTCTACGAGCAGTACTTC

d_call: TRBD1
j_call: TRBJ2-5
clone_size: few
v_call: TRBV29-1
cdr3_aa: CSTRDSRRETQYF
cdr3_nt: TGCAGCACCCGGGACAGCCGCCGGGAGACCCAGTACTTC

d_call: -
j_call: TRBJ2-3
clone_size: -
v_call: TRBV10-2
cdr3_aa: CASRGQQNANTQYF
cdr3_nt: TGCGCCAGCAGAGGACAGCAAAACGCGAATACGCAGTATTTT

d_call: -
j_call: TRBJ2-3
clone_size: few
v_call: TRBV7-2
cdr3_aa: CASSLRAKRDTQYF
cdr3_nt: TGTGCCAGCAGCTTAAGGGCGAAAAGGGATACGCAGTATTTT

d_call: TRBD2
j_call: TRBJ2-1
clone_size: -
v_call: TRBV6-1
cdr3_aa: CATERGEIYNGQFF
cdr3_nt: TGTGCCACCGAGCGGGGGGAAATCTACAATGGGCAGTTCTTC

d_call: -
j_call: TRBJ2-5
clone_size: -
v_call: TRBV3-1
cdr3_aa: CASSQAPGNQETQYF
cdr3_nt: TGTGCCAGCAGCCAAGCGCCGGGAAACCAAGAGACCCAGTACTTC

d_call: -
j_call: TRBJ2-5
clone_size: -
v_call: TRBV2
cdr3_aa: CASSDRRVNSETQYF
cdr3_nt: TGTGCCAGCAGTGACAGGCGCGTGAATAGTGAGACCCAGTACTTC

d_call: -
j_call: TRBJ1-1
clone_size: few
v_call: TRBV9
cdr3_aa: CASSPQARLRTEAFF
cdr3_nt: TGTGCCAGCAGCCCACAGGCCCGCCTTAGGACTGAAGCTTTCTTT

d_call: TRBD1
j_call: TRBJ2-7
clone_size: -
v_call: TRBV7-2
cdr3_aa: CASSSETGGAYEQYF
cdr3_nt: TGTGCCAGCAGCAGCGAAACAGGGGGAGCCTACGAGCAGTACTTC

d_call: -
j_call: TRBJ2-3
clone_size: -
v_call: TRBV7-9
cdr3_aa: CASSFVEADTQYF
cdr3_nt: TGTGCCAGCAGCTTCGTGGAGGCAGATACGCAGTATTTT

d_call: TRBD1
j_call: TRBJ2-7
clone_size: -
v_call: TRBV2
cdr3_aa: CASRARQGRYEQYF
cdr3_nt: TGTGCCAGCAGGGCCCGACAGGGGAGGTACGAGCAGTACTTC

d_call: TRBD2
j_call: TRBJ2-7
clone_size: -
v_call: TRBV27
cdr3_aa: CASSPSSGESSYEQYF
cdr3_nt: TGTGCCAGCAGTCCATCGAGCGGGGAATCCTCCTACGAGCAGTACTTC

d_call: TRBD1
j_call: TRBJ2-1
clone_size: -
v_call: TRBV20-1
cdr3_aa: CSARSQQGALGNEQFF
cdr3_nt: TGCAGTGCTAGAAGCCAACAGGGGGCGTTAGGCAATGAGCAGTTCTTC

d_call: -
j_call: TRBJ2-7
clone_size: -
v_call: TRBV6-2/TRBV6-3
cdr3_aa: CASSRDSVSYEQYF
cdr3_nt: TGTGCCAGCAGTCGCGACTCGGTTTCCTACGAGCAGTACTTC

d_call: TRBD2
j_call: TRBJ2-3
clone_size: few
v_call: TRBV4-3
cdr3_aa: CASSQGSSGAPDTQYF
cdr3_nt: TGCGCCAGCAGCCAAGGTTCTAGCGGGGCCCCAGATACGCAGTATTTT

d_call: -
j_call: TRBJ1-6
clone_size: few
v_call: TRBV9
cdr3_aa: CASSAAGSYNSPLHF
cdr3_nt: TGTGCCAGCAGCGCAGCGGGCTCCTATAATTCACCCCTCCACTTT

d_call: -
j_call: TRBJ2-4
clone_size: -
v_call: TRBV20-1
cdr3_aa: CSARDPHQGSIQYF
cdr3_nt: TGCAGTGCTAGAGATCCCCACCAGGGGTCCATTCAGTACTTC

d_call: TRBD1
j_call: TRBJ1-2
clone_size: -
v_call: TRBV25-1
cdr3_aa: CASSERGQGGVYGYTF
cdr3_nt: TGTGCCAGCAGTGAACGCGGGCAGGGGGGCGTCTATGGCTACACCTTC

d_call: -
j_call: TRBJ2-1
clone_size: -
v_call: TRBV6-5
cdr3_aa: CASAAGAGYNEQFF
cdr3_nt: TGTGCCAGCGCTGCGGGGGCGGGGTACAATGAGCAGTTCTTC

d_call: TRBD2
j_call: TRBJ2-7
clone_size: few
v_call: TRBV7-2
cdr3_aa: CASSLRGGGFYEQYF
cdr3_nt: TGTGCCAGCAGCTTAAGGGGCGGGGGTTTCTACGAGCAGTACTTC

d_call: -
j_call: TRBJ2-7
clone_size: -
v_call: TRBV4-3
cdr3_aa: CASSQSSQGLYEQYF
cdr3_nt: TGCGCCAGCAGCCAATCGTCCCAGGGCCTCTACGAGCAGTACTTC

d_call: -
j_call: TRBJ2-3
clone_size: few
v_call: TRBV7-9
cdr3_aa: CASSPRDGDVDTQYF
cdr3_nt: TGTGCCAGCAGCCCCCGGGACGGAGACGTCGATACGCAGTATTTT

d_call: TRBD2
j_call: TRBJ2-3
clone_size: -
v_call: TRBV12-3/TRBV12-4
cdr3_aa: CASSFSGGANPAQYF
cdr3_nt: TGTGCCAGCAGTTTTAGCGGGGGGGCCAACCCAGCGCAGTATTTT

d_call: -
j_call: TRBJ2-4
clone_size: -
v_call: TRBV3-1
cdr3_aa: CASSQTGHGNIQYF
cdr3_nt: TGTGCCAGCAGCCAAACAGGCCACGGGAACATTCAGTACTTC

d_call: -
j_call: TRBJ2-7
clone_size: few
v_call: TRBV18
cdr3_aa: CASSPSGGGGGPTYEQYF
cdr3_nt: TGTGCCAGCTCACCCTCCGGAGGGGGAGGGGGCCCTACCTACGAGCAGTACTTC

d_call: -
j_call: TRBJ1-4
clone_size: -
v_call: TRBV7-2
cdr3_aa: CASSLGGRTNEKLFF
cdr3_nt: TGTGCCAGCAGCTTAGGAGGCAGGACGAATGAAAAACTGTTTTTT

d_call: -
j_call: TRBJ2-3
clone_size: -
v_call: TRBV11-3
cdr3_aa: CASSLTWGGTDTQYF
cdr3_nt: TGTGCCAGCAGCCTAACCTGGGGGGGCACAGATACGCAGTATTTT

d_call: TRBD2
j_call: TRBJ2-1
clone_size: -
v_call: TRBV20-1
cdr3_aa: CSARDVSSGDYNEQFF
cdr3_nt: TGCAGTGCTAGAGATGTTTCTAGCGGGGACTACAATGAGCAGTTCTTC

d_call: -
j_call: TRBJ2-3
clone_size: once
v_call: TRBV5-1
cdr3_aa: CASSKARAGYSTDTQYF
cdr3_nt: TGCGCCAGCAGCAAGGCTCGGGCAGGGTATAGCACAGATACGCAGTATTTT

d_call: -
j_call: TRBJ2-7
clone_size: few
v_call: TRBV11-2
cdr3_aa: CASSHYRAGGNEQYF
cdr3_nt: TGTGCCAGCAGCCATTACCGGGCCGGGGGAAACGAGCAGTACTTC